The entry below gives a single TCR beta chain sequence along with its context. Its antigen remains unknown. The use of a sample-barcoded 5' primer and a J-beta primer mix characterized a second PCR of roughly 7 to 11 cycles. Samples each returned at least 3 million CDR3-containing paired-end reads. MiXCR, applied by TCRdb to the 5' RACE reads, yields one record per CDR3 protein. The table has around 970,000 distinct CDR3 sequences, around 54% seen once. The data originate from a study of blood T cells in healthy people across ages. With 8 bases clipped from V and 6 bases from J, the junction kept 9 bases outside the gene matches. The CDR3 length is 15 residues. Per germline, CDR1 MNHEY and CDR2 SMNVEV (reference sequence). Regarding the study as a whole: Researchers judged that diversity estimates from one million T cells fell short of true values. Strong correlation was found linking TCR beta diversity to naive T cell percentage.

Researchers collected about 9.7 milliliters of peripheral blood from every single donor. The specimen was blood. V is TRBV27 and J is TRBJ2-3; 12 nucleotides align to TRBD2. The sequence was collected from a woman aged 55-75 years in good health. CDR3 bases: TGTGCCAGCGGGAGCCTAGCGGGAGGGCGGGATACGCAGTATTTT. The encoded protein is CASGSLAGGRDTQYF.